The clone carrying this T cell receptor beta chain has just a few counts. Its target is not known. The donors, aged about 6 to 100, were healthy Caucasians from Russia. Isolating PBMCs gave at least 6.5 million of these cells per sample. The sample is drawn from a study of blood T cells in healthy people across ages. CDR1 is MNHEY, CDR2 SVGEGT, per germline. This CDR3 comprises 15 residues. The V gene end was trimmed by 5 bases and the J gene end by 7 bases; junction bases not matched to a gene: 13. Points from the study as a whole: The long-lived group displayed more naive CD4+ cells, plus higher diversity, than the aged donors did. The unsorted PBMCs prevented any conclusive comparison of naive versus antigen-experienced cells.

The second PCR ran roughly 7 to 11 cycles with a sample-barcoded 5' primer and J-beta primers. MiXCR, applied by TCRdb to the 5' RACE reads, yields one record per CDR3 protein. This sample yields about 780,000 distinct CDR3 sequences, of which roughly 26% are seen a single time; around 3% belongs to the top ten. This same sample was also part of a study on T cells of mothers and their children.

V and J are TRBV6-2 or TRBV6-3 and TRBJ2-5; TRBD2 aligns across 7 bases. The receptor was derived from a boy between 5 and 17 years old in good health. Sequencing was done on a sample of blood. The CDR3 is CASSTRTRPQWTQYF. CDR3 sequence (DNA): TGTGCCAGCAGTACCCGGACTAGACCACAGTGGACCCAGTACTTC.